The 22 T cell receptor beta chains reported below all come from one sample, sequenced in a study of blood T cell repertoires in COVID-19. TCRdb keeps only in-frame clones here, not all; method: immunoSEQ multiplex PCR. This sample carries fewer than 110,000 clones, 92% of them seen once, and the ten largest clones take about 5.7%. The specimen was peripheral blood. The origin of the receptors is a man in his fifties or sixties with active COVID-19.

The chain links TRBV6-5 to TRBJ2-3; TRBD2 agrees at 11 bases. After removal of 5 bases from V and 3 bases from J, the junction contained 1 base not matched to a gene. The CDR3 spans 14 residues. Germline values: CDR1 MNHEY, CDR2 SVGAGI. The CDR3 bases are TGTGCCAGCAGTAGACTAGCGGGAACAGATACGCAGTATTTT. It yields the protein CASSRLAGTDTQYF.

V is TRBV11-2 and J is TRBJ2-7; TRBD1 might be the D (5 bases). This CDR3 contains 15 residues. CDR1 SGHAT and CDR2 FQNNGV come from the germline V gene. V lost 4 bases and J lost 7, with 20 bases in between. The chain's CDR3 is CASSYAPAGLGEQYF. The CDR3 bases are TGTGCCAGCAGCTACGCCCCGGCAGGGTTGGGGGAGCAGTACTTC.

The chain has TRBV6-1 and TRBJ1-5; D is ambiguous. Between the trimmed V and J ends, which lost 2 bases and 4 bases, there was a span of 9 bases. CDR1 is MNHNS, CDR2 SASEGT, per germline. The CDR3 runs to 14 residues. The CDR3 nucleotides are TGTGCCAGCAGTGAAAACGGGTGGAATCAGCCCCAGCATTTT. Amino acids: CASSENGWNQPQHF.

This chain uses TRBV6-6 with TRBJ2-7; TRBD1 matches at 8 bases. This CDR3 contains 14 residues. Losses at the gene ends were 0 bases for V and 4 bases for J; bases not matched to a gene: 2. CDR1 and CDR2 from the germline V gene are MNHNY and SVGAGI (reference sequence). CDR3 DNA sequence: TGTGCCAGCAGTTACTCACGACAGGGGTACGAGCAGTACTTC. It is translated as CASSYSRQGYEQYF.

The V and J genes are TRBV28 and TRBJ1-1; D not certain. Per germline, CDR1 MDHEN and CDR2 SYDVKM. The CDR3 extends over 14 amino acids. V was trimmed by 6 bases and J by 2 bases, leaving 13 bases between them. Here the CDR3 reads CASSPTYRNTEAFF. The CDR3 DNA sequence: TGTGCCAGCAGCCCCACCTACCGCAACACTGAAGCTTTCTTT.

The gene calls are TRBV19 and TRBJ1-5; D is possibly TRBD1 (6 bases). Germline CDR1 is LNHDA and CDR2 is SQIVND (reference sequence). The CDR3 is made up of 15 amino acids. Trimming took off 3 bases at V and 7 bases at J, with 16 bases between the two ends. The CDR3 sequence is CASSIGQGIGQPQHF. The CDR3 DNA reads TGTGCCAGTAGTATTGGGCAGGGGATAGGGCAGCCCCAGCATTTT. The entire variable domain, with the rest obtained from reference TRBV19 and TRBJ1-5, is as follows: DGGITQSPKYLFRKEGQNVTLSCEQNLNHDAMYWYRQDPGQGLRLIYYSQIVNDFQKGDIAEGYSVSREKKESFPLTVTSAQKNPTAFYLCASSIGQGIGQPQHFGDGTRLSIL.

The CDR3 bases are TGTGCCAGCAGTTACTCGGGAGGCAGGGTGGGTTCACCCCTCCACTTT. It translates to CASSYSGGRVGSPLHF. The chain recombines TRBV6-5 with TRBJ1-6; D possibly corresponds to TRBD1 (5 bases). CDR1 and CDR2 from the germline V gene are MNHEY and SVGAGI. The CDR3 length is 16 residues. V dropped 0 bases and J dropped 9 bases, with 15 bases sitting between them.

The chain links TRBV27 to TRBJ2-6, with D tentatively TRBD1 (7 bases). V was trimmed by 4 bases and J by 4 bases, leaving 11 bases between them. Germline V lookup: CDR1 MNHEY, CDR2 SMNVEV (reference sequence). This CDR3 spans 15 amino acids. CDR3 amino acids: CASSSRGRGANVLTF. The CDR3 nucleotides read TGTGCCAGCAGTTCCAGGGGGAGGGGGGCCAACGTCCTGACTTTC.

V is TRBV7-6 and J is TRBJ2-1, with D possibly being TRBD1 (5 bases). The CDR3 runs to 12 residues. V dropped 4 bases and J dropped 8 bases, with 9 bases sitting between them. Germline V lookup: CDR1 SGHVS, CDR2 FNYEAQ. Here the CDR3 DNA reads TGTGCCAGCAGCTCAGGCAGGGATGAGCAGTTCTTC. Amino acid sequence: CASSSGRDEQFF.

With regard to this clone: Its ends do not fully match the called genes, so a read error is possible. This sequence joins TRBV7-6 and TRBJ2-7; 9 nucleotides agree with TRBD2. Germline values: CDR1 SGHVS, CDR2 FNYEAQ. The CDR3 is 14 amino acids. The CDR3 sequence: CASSLAGSGFEQYF. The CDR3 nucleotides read TGTGCCAGCAGCCTAGCGGGGTCGGGATTCGAGCAGTACTTC.

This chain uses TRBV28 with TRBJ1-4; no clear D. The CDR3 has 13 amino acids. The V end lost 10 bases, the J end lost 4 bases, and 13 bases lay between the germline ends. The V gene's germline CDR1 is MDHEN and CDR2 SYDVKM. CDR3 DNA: TGTGCCACCGGTGAGATCCTTAATGAAAAACTGTTTTTT. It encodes CATGEILNEKLFF.

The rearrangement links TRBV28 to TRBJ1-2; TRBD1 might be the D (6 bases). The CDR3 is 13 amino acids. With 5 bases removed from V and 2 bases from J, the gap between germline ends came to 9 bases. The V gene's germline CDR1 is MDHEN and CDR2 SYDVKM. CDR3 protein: CASSLTGNYGYTF. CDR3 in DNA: TGTGCCAGCAGTCTGACAGGAAACTATGGCTACACCTTC.

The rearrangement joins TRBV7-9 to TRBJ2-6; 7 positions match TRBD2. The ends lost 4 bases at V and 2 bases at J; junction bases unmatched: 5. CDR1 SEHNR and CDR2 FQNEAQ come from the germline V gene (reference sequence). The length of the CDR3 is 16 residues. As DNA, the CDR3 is TGTGCCAGCAGCTCAGCTGCGGGGGCTGGGGCCAACGTCCTGACTTTC. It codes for CASSSAAGAGANVLTF.

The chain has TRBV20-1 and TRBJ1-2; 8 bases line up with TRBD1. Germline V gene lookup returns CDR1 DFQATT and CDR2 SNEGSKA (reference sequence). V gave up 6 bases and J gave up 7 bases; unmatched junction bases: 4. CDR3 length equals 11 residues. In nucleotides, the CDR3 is TGCAGTGCCGGGACAGGTAGTGGCTACACCTTC. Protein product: CSAGTGSGYTF.

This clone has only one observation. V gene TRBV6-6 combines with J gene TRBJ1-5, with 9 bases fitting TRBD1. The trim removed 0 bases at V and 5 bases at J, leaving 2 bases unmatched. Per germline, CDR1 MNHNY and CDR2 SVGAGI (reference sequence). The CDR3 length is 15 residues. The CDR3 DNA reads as TGTGCCAGCAGTTACTCGAGGGACAGGGATCAGCCCCAGCATTTT. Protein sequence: CASSYSRDRDQPQHF.

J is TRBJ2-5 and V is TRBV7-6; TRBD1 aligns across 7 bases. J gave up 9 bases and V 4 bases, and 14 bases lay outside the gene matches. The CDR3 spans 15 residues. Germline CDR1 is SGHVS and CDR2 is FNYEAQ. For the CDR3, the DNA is TGTGCCAGCAGCTCCGGGACAGTGACAGGCAGGGCCCAGTACTTC. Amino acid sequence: CASSSGTVTGRAQYF.

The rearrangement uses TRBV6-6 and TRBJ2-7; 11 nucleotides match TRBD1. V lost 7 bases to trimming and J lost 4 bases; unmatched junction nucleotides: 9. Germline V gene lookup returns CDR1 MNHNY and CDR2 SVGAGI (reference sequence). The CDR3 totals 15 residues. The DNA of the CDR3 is TGTGCCAGCACGCCTGGACAGGGGGCGACTTACGAGCAGTACTTC. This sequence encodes CASTPGQGATYEQYF.

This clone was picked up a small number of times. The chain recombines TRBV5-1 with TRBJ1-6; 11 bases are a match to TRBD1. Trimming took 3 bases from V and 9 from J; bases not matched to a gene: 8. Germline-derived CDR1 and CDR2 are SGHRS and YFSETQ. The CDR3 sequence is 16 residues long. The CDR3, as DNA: TGCGCCAGCAGCTCGTCGGGACAGGGGGGAAGTTCACCCCTCCACTTT. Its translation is CASSSSGQGGSSPLHF.

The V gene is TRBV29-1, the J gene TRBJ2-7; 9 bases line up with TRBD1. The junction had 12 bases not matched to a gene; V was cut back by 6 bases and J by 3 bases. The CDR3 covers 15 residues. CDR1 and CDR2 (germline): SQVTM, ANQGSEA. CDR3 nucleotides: TGCAGCGTGGGAACTCCGGGACAGGGACTCTACGAGCAGTACTTC. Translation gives CSVGTPGQGLYEQYF.

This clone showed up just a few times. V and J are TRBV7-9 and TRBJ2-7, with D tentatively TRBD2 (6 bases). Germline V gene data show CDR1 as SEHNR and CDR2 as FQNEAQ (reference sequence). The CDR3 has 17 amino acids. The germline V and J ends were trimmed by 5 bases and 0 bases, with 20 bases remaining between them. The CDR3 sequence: CASSHLEGRGSSYEQYF. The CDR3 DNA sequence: TGTGCCAGCAGCCACCTAGAAGGGCGGGGAAGCTCCTACGAGCAGTACTTC.

This chain's CDR3 is CASASGNQPQHF. The CDR3, as DNA: TGTGCCAGCGCTAGTGGCAATCAGCCCCAGCATTTT. V is TRBV2 and J is TRBJ1-5; D remains unclear. The V gene lost 8 bases and the J gene lost 2 bases, with 7 bases spanning the gap. The germline V gene has CDR1 SNHLY and CDR2 FYNNEI. CDR3 length equals 12 residues.

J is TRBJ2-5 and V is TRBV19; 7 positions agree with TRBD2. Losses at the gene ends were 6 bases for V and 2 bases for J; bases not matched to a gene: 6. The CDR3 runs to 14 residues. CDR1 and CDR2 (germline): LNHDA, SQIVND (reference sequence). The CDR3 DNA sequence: TGTGCCAGTAGGTCCAGCGGGATTCAAGAGACCCAGTACTTC. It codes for CASRSSGIQETQYF. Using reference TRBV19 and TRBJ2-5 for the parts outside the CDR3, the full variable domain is DGGITQSPKYLFRKEGQNVTLSCEQNLNHDAMYWYRQDPGQGLRLIYYSQIVNDFQKGDIAEGYSVSREKKESFPLTVTSAQKNPTAFYLCASRSSGIQETQYFGPGTRLLVL.